The T cell receptor (beta chain) described here comes from a study of cytomegalovirus exposure and HLA in healthy donors. The study ran its PCR with 60 Vbeta and 13 Jbeta primers. Sequenced by immunoSEQ multiplex PCR; TCRdb stores in-frame clones only, minus some. The sample data list around 51,000 clones. The CDR3 extends over 15 amino acids. V dropped 3 bases and J dropped 2; count of bases not matched to a gene: 3. Germline V gene sequence: CDR1 MNHNS, CDR2 SASEGT. This chain joins TRBV6-1 and TRBJ2-7; 11 bases match TRBD2. This sequence originates from a man in his forties in good health and CMV-seropositive. The source material was PBMCs. CDR3 amino acids: CASSDIAGGPYEQYF. CDR3 nucleotide sequence: TGTGCCAGCAGTGACATAGCGGGGGGGCCCTACGAGCAGTACTTC.